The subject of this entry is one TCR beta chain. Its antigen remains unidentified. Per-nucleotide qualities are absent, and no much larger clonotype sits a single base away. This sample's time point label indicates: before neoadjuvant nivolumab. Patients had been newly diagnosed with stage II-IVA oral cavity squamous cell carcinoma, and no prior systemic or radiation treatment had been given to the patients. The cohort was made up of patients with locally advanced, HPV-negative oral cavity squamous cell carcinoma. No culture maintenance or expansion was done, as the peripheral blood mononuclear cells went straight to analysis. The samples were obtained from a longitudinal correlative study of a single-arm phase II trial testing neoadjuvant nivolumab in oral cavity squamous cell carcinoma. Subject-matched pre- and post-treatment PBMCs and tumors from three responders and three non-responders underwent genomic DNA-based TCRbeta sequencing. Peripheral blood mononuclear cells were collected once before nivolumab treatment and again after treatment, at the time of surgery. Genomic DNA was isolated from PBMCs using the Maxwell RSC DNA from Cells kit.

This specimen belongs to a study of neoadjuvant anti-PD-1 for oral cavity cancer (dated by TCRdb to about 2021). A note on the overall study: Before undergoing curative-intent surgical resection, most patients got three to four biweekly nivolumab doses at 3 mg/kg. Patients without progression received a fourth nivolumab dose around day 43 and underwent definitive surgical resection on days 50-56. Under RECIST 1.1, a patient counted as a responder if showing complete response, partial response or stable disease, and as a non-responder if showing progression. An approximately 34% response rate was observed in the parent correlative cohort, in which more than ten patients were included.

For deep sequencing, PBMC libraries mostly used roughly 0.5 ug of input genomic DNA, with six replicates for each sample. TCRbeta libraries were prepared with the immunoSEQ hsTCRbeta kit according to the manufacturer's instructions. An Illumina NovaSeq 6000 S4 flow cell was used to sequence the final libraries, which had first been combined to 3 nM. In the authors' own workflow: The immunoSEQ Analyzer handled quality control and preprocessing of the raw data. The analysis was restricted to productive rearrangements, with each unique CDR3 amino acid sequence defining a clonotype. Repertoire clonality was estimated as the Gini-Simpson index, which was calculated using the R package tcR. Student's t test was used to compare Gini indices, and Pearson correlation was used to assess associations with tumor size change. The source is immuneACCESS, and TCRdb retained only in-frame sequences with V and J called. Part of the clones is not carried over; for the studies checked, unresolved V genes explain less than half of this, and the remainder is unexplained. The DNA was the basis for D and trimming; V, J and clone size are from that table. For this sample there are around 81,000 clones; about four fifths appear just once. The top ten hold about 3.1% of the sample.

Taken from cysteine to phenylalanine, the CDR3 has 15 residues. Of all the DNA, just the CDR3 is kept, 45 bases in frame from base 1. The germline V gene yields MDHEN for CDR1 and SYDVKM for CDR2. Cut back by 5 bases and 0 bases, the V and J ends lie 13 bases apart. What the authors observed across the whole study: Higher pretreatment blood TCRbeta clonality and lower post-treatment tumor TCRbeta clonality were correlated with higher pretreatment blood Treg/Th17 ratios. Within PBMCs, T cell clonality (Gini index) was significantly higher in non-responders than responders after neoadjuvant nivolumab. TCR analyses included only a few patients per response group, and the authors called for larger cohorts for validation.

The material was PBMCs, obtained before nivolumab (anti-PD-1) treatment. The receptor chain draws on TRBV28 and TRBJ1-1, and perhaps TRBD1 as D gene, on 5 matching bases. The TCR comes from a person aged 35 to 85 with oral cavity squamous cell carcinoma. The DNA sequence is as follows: TGTGCCAGCAGTCACCCCGTGACAGTGAACACTGAAGCTTTCTTT. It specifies CASSHPVTVNTEAFF.